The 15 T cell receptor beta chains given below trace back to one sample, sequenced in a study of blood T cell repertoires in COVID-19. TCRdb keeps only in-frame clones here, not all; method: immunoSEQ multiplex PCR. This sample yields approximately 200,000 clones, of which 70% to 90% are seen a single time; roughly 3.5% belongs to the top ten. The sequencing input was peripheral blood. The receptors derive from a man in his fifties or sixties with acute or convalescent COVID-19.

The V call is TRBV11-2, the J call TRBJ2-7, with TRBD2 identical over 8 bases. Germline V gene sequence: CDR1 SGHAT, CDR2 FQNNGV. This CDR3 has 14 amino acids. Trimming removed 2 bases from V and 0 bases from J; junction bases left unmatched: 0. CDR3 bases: TGTGCCAGCAGCTTAAGCGGGAGCTCCTACGAGCAGTACTTC. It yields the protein CASSLSGSSYEQYF. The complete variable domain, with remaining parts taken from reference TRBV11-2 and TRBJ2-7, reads EAGVAQSPRYKIIEKRQSVAFWCNPISGHATLYWYQQILGQGPKLLIQFQNNGVVDDSQLPKDRFSAERLKGVDSTLKIQPAKLEDSAVYLCASSLSGSSYEQYFGPGTRLTVT.

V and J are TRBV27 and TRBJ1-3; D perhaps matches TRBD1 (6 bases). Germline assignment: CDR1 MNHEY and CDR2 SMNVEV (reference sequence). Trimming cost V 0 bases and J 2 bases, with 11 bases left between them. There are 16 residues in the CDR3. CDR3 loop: CASSLSLGAPGNTIYF. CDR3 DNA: TGTGCCAGCAGTTTATCTTTGGGGGCCCCTGGAAACACCATATATTTT.

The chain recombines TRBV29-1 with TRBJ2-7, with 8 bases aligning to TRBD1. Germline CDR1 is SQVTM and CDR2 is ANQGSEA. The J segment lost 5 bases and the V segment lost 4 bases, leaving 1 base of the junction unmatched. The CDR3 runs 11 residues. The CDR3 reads CSVAGGHEQYF. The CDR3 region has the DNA TGCAGCGTTGCAGGGGGCCACGAGCAGTACTTC.

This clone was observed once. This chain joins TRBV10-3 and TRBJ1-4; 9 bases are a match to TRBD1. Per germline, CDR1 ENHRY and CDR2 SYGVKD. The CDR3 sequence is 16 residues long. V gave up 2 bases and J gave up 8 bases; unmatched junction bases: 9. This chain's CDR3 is CAISEIQGAEKEKLFF. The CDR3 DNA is TGTGCCATCAGTGAGATACAGGGGGCAGAGAAGGAAAAACTGTTTTTT.

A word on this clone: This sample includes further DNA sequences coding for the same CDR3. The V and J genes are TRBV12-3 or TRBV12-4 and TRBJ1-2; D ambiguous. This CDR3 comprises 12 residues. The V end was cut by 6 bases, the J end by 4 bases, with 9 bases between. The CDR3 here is CASRPPGYGYTF. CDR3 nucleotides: TGTGCCAGCAGGCCACCGGGCTATGGCTACACCTTC.

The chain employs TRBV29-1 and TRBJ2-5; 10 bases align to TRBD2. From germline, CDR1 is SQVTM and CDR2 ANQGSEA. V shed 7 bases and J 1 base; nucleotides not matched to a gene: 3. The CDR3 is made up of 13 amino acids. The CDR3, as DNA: TGCAGCGCCGAGCGGGAGGGCCAAGAGACCCAGTACTTC. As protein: CSAEREGQETQYF.

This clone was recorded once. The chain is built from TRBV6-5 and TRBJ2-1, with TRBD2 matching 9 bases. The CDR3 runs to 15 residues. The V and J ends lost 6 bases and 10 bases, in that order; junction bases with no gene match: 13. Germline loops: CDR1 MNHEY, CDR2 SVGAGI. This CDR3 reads CASSSAGTSRTEQFF. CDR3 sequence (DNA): TGTGCCAGCAGCTCCGCCGGGACTAGCCGAACCGAGCAGTTCTTC.

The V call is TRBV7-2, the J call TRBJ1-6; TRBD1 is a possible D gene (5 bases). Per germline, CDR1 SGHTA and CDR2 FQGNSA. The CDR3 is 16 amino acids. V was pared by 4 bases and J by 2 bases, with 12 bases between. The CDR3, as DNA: TGTGCCAGCAGCTCCCAGGGTTTACCCTATAATTCACCCCTCCACTTT. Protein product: CASSSQGLPYNSPLHF.

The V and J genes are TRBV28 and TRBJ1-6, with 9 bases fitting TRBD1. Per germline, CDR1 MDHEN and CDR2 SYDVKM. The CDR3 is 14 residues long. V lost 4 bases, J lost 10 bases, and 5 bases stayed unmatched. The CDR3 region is CASSSGQGRSPLHF. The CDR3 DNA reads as TGTGCCAGCAGTTCAGGACAGGGGAGGTCACCCCTCCACTTT.

In DNA, the CDR3 is TGTGCCAGCAGCTTAGGGACTAGCGGAGATACGCAGTATTTT. This encodes CASSLGTSGDTQYF. This chain links TRBV7-9 with TRBJ2-3, with 10 nucleotides matching TRBD2. Germline V gene data show CDR1 as SEHNR and CDR2 as FQNEAQ (reference sequence). After removal of 1 base from V and 5 bases from J, the junction contained 0 bases not matched to a gene. The CDR3 runs to 14 residues.

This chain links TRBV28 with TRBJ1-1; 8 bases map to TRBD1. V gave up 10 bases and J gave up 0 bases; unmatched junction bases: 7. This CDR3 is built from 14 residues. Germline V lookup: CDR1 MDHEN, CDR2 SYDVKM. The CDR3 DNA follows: TGTGCCACCGGTACCAGGGGGCTGAACACTGAAGCTTTCTTT. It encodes CATGTRGLNTEAFF.

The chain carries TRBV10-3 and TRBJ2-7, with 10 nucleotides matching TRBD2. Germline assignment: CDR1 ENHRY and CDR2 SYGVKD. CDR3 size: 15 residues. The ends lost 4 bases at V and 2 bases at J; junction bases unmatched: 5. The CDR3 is CAISAGSGRAYEQYF. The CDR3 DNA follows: TGTGCCATCAGTGCGGGAAGCGGGAGGGCCTACGAGCAGTACTTC.

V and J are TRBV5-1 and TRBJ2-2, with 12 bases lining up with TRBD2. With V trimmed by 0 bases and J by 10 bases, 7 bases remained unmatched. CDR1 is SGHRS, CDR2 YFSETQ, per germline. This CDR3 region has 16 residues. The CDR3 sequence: CASSLGIGLAGQELFF. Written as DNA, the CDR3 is TGCGCCAGCAGCTTGGGGATCGGACTAGCGGGACAGGAGCTGTTTTTT.

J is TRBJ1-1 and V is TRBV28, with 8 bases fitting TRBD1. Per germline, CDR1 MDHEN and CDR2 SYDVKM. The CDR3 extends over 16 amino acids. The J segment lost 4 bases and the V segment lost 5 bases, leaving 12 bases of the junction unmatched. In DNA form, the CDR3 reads TGTGCCAGCAGTCCCCTGCGGACAGGGTATAGCACTGAAGCTTTCTTT. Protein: CASSPLRTGYSTEAFF.

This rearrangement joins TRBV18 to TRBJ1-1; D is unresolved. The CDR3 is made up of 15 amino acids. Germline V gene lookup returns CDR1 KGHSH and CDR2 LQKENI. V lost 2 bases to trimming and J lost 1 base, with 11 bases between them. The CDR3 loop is CASSPLYGGNTEAFF. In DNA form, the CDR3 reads TGTGCCAGCTCACCATTATACGGAGGGAACACTGAAGCTTTCTTT. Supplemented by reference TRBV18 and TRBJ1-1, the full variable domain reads NAGVMQNPRHLVRRRGQEARLRCSPMKGHSHVYWYRQLPEEGLKFMVYLQKENIIDESGMPKERFSAEFPKEGPSILRIQQVVRGDSAAYFCASSPLYGGNTEAFFGQGTRLTVV.